This TCR beta chain was sequenced in a study of T cell responses to AZD1222 COVID-19 vaccine. Study observations and caveats: Among vaccine-associated CD4 TCRs, coverage spanned spike, with dominance at 160-218 and 743-854. Spike-specific TCR depth and breadth grew after two AZD1222 doses. There were repertoire samples only from the period after the peak T cell response.

In this sample, this clone turned up once. Its antigen is not known. V gave up 1 base and J gave up 4 bases, with 10 bases separating them. The germline V gene encodes CDR1 SEHNR and CDR2 FQNEAQ (reference sequence). This CDR3 comprises 14 residues. Only in-frame clones appear in the TCRdb table, and some are missing; sequencing was by immunoSEQ multiplex PCR. The sample lists about 81,000 clones; 75% to 95% were seen once. This sample comprised peripheral blood, obtained 28 days after the second AZD1222 dose. The TCR comes from an adult who received the AZD1222 COVID-19 vaccine. The genes are TRBV7-9 and TRBJ1-2; no clear D gene. As DNA, the CDR3 is TGTGCCAGCAGCTTAGTGGGCGAAATCTATGGCTACACCTTC. Translated: CASSLVGEIYGYTF.